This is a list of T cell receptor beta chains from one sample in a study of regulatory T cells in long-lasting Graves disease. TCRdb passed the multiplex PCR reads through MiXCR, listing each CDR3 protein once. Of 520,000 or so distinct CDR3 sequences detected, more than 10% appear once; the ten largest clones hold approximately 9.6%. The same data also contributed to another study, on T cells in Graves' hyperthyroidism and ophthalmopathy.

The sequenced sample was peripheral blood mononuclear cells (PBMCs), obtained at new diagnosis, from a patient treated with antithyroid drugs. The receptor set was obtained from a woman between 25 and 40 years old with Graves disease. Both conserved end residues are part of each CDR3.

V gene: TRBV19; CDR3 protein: CASIKNPRDSNSPLHF
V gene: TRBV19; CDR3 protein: CASSTGRGASYEQYF
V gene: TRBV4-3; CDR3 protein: CASSQTGLAADTQYF
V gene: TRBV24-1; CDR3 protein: CATSDVGEGYNEQFF
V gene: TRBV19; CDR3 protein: CASSTRTVGNYEQYF
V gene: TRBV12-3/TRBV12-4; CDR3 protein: CASSLAGGRLGTQYF
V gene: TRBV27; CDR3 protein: CASNIAGTAPFATNEKLFF
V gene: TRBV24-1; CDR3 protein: CATSRTPPYGADTGELFF
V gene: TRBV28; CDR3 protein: CASSRKSGLGTDTQYF
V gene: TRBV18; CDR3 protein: CASSPPAGYSTDTQYF
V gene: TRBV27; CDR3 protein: CASSYRQHYGYTF
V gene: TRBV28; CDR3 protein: CASSLPGTAQIAFF
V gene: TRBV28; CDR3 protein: CASSSPGRGGNQPQHF
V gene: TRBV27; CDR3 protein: CASSLASDRGQFF
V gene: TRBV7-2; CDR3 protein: CASSNPTSGRGDYEQYF
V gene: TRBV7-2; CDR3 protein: CASSYGRGNTEAFF
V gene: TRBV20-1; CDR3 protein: CSARAHNTEAFF
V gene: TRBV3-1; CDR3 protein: CASSRTVTSEKLFF
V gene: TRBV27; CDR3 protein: CASSSRGAGQETQYF
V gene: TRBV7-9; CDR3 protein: CASSPWGEGPYEQYF
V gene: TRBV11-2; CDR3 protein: CASSSLIGELFF
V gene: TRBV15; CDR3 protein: CATSRDLPGGNTDTQYF
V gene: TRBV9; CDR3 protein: CASSVEKNSPLHF
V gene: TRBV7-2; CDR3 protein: CASSQRDSSYFYGYTF
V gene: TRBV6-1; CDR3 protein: CASNPGGGFLNTEAFF
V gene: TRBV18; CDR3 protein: CASSRGQGYNQPQHF
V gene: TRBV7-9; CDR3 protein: CASSSDRNGYQPQHF
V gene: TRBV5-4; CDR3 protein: CASAIRDRVSEQYF
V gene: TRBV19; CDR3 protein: CASYSAGQGSGELFF
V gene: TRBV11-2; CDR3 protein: CASSYPDLRSHF
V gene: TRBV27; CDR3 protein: CASSFGFNQPQHF
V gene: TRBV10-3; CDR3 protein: CAISPGTSTDTQYF
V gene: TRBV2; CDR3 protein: CASSAETGAGPQHF
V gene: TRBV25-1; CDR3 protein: CASSDPSGNNEQFF
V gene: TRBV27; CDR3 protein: CASSLSSASWDIQYF